These 12 T cell receptor beta chains were all obtained from the same sample, sequenced in a study of regulatory T cells in long-lasting Graves disease. The time point denotes: persistent/refractory GD, antithyroid drugs over 5 years with positive TRAb. TCR sequences were obtained from RNA taken from PBMCs. TCR beta libraries were built with iRepertoire HTBI primers and Arm-PCR of CDR3 regions. TCRdb reprocessed the multiplex PCR reads with MiXCR, giving one entry per CDR3 protein. The sample consists of under 450,000 distinct CDR3 sequences, around 23% of them appearing once. The material sequenced was peripheral blood mononuclear cells (PBMCs), taken when the disease was refractory, from a patient treated with antithyroid drugs. Receptors were obtained from a woman aged 40 to 50 with Graves disease.

This clonotype occurred many times. V and J are TRBV12-3 or TRBV12-4 and TRBJ2-5, with 11 bases that match TRBD2. This CDR3 spans 15 amino acids. V gave up 7 bases and J gave up 2 bases; unmatched junction bases: 6. The chain's CDR3 is CASTTSGRVQETQYF. CDR3 in DNA: TGTGCCAGCACTACTAGCGGGAGAGTACAAGAGACCCAGTACTTC.

The chain employs TRBV5-6 and TRBJ2-5; the D gene could be TRBD1 or TRBD2 (5 bases each). The CDR3 runs to 17 residues. Trimming took off 3 bases at V and 5 bases at J, with 23 bases between the two ends. CDR1 SGHDT and CDR2 YYEEEE come from the germline V gene. The CDR3 spells CASSSTIGTQHVETQYF. CDR3 coding DNA: TGTGCCAGCAGCTCAACAATCGGGACCCAACATGTGGAGACCCAGTACTTC.

The V and J genes are TRBV10-2 and TRBJ1-1, with D possibly being TRBD1 (5 bases). V was trimmed by 5 bases and J by 1 base, leaving 11 bases between them. The CDR3 length is 14 residues. Germline CDR1 reads WSHSY; CDR2 reads SAAADI. CDR3 loop: CASSPGTRNTEAFF. Written as DNA, the CDR3 is TGCGCCAGCAGTCCAGGGACCCGGAACACTGAAGCTTTCTTT.

This clonotype has ten or more counts. The J gene is TRBJ1-1, the V gene TRBV12-3 or TRBV12-4, with D possibly TRBD1 on 5 matching bases. This CDR3 region has 15 residues. V lost 3 bases to trimming and J lost 4 bases, with 15 bases between them. The CDR3 sequence: CASSLGSQEGTEAFF. CDR3 DNA sequence: TGTGCCAGCAGTTTGGGATCACAGGAGGGCACTGAAGCTTTCTTT.

The table lists this clonotype with many counts. This chain connects TRBV2 to TRBJ1-1, with 7 positions matching TRBD1. Germline values: CDR1 SNHLY, CDR2 FYNNEI. This CDR3 has 11 amino acids. J lost 11 bases, V lost 5 bases, and 5 bases had no gene match. The CDR3: CASSPQGFAFF. CDR3 DNA sequence: TGTGCCAGCAGTCCACAGGGGTTTGCTTTCTTT.

This clonotype was detected ten times or more. This rearrangement joins TRBV6-2 or TRBV6-3 to TRBJ2-5, with a tentative D call TRBD2 (5 bases). The germline CDR1 and CDR2 sequences are MNHEY and SVGEGT. There are 15 residues in the CDR3. The V gene lost 0 bases and the J gene lost 4 bases, with 12 bases spanning the gap. In DNA, the CDR3 is TGTGCCAGCAGTTACTCGCGGGCGGCCACAGAGACCCAGTACTTC. Encoded protein: CASSYSRAATETQYF.

The J gene is TRBJ2-5, the V gene TRBV5-1, with D possibly matching TRBD1 (6 bases). Germline assignment: CDR1 SGHRS and CDR2 YFSETQ. The CDR3 covers 14 residues. Trimming shortened V by 3 bases and J by 9 bases, and 18 bases separated the two germline ends. The DNA for the CDR3 is TGCGCCAGCAGCTCGGACAGAGATTTATACTCCCAGTACTTC. Its translation: CASSSDRDLYSQYF. Full variable domain (rest looked up from reference TRBV5-1 and TRBJ2-5): KAGVTQTPRYLIKTRGQQVTLSCSPISGHRSVSWYQQTPGQGLQFLFEYFSETQRNKGNFPGRFSGRQFSNSRSEMNVSTLELGDSALYLCASSSDRDLYSQYFGPGTRLLVL.

This sequence joins TRBV5-1 and TRBJ2-1; 8 bases match TRBD2. Germline lookup yields CDR1 SGHRS and CDR2 YFSETQ. The CDR3 is made up of 16 amino acids. Losses at the gene ends were 2 bases for V and 6 bases for J; bases not matched to a gene: 10. CDR3 residues: CASSFIISGSGNEQFF. The CDR3 nucleotides are TGCGCCAGCAGCTTTATAATAAGCGGGAGTGGCAATGAGCAGTTCTTC.

The CDR3 here is CASSQRGAGGPQETQYF. Written as DNA, the CDR3 is TGCGCCAGCAGCCAACGGGGGGCGGGAGGGCCTCAAGAGACCCAGTACTTC. The chain recombines TRBV4-1 with TRBJ2-5; 9 bases line up with TRBD2. CDR3 length: 17 residues. With V trimmed by 2 bases and J by 2 bases, 9 bases remained unmatched. The germline gives CDR1 MGHRA, CDR2 YSYEKL.

This clonotype was found many times. This chain links TRBV28 with TRBJ2-2; D gene unclear. CDR1 and CDR2 (germline): MDHEN, SYDVKM. V was clipped by 6 bases and J by 4 bases, with 9 bases between them. The CDR3 totals 13 residues. CDR3 sequence reads: CASRRGLTGELFF. DNA for the CDR3: TGTGCCAGCAGACGTGGGCTCACCGGGGAGCTGTTTTTT.

In its sample, this clonotype was seen many times. This sequence joins TRBV27 and TRBJ2-4; D uncertain. Germline V CDR1 and CDR2: MNHEY, SMNVEV (reference sequence). With 6 bases removed from V and 0 bases from J, the gap between germline ends came to 15 bases. The CDR3 totals 16 residues. The CDR3 protein is CASSPRSVLAKNIQYF. The CDR3 nucleotides read TGTGCCAGCAGCCCACGTTCGGTGCTAGCCAAAAACATTCAGTACTTC.

The genes are TRBV19 and TRBJ1-5; 7 bases map to TRBD1. This CDR3 has 14 amino acids. J lost 2 bases, V lost 4 bases, and 2 bases had no gene match. Germline CDR1 is LNHDA and CDR2 is SQIVND (reference sequence). CDR3 protein: CASSTTGGNQPQHF. The DNA of the CDR3 is TGTGCCAGTAGTACCACAGGGGGCAATCAGCCCCAGCATTTT.